This TCR beta chain is drawn from a study of T cells of healthy individuals. This clonotype was counted ten times or more. TCRdb recomputed calls from the 5' RACE reads with MiXCR, one row per CDR3 protein. The repertoire holds some 85,000 distinct CDR3 sequences, more than 4.5% seen once, with around 8% in the top ten. Per germline, CDR1 SQVTM and CDR2 ANQGSEA. The V and J ends lost 8 bases and 7 bases, in that order; junction bases with no gene match: 13. The CDR3 has 15 amino acids. The chain couples TRBV29-1 to TRBJ2-1, with 11 bases fitting TRBD2. The receptor comes from a female donor in good health. The CDR3 DNA reads as TGCAGCTCGGGGTCACTAGCGGGAGAGGGGAATGAGCAGTTCTTC. It specifies CSSGSLAGEGNEQFF.